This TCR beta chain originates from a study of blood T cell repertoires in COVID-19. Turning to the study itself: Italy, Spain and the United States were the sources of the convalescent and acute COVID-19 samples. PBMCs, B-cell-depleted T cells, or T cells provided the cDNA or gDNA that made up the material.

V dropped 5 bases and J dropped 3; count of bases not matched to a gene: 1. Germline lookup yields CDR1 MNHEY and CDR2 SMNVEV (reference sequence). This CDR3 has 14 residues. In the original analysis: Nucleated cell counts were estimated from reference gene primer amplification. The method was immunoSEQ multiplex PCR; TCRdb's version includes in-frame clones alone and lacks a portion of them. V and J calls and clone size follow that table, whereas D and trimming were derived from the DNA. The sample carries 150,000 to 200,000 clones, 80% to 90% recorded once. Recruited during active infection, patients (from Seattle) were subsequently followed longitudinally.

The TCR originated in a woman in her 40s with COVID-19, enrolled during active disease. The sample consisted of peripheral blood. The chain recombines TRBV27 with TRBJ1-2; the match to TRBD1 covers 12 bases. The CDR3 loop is CASSGTGGYYGYTF. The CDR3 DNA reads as TGTGCCAGCAGTGGGACAGGGGGCTACTATGGCTACACCTTC.